This is a list of T cell receptor beta chains from one sample in a study of T cells in Graves' hyperthyroidism and ophthalmopathy. A single record per CDR3 protein comes from TCRdb applying MiXCR to the multiplex PCR reads. Of about 640,000 distinct CDR3 sequences listed, under 25% are singletons. Sequencing was carried out using blood. The receptors were gathered from a man aged 25-45 years with Graves' ophthalmopathy. Each CDR3 is given with its conserved first and last residue. A D gene is named only where the DNA matches it firmly. The size field is filled for only some rows; it gives once, few, many or a size class.

>NA|many|TRBJ1-1|TRBV12-3/TRBV12-4
CASSSSRALNTEAFF
TGTGCCAGCAGTTCATCAAGGGCCTTGAACACTGAAGCTTTCTTT
>TRBD2|NA|TRBJ2-5|TRBV30
CAWSPSGLGETQYF
TGTGCCTGGAGCCCGTCCGGACTAGGGGAGACCCAGTACTTC
>NA|NA|TRBJ1-2|TRBV2
CASSEAEGMGYTF
TGTGCCAGCAGTGAGGCGGAGGGGATGGGCTACACCTTC
>NA|many|TRBJ1-5|TRBV6-1
CASSEAQGGNQPQHF
TGTGCCAGCAGTGAAGCTCAGGGTGGCAATCAGCCCCAGCATTTT
>NA|NA|TRBJ2-1|TRBV5-6
CASSPESDSYNEQFF
TGTGCCAGCAGTCCCGAATCGGACTCCTACAATGAGCAGTTCTTC
>NA|many|TRBJ2-7|TRBV28
CASTQLTLNEQYF
TGTGCCAGCACGCAGCTAACCCTAAACGAGCAGTACTTC
>NA|few|TRBJ1-5|TRBV15
CATSLRGNQPQHF
TGTGCCACCAGCTTAAGGGGGAATCAGCCCCAGCATTTT
>NA|many|TRBJ2-7|TRBV4-2
CASSQEGSSYEQYF
TGTGCCAGCAGCCAAGAAGGGAGCTCCTACGAGCAGTACTTC
>NA|few|TRBJ2-2|TRBV28
CASSRGESGELFF
TGTGCCAGCAGTAGGGGGGAGTCCGGGGAGCTGTTTTTT
>NA|NA|TRBJ2-7|TRBV4-2
CASSQLAQPSYEQYF
TGTGCCAGCAGCCAACTCGCTCAACCCTCCTACGAGCAGTACTTC
>NA|many|TRBJ2-5|TRBV27
CASSFGQQETQYF
TGTGCCAGCAGTTTCGGCCAACAAGAGACCCAGTACTTC
>NA|many|TRBJ2-7|TRBV20-1
CSAVGGTASYEQYF
TGCAGTGCGGTCGGGGGGACAGCTTCCTACGAGCAGTACTTC
>NA|NA|TRBJ2-7|TRBV4-1
CASSQRWTYEQYF
TGCGCCAGCAGCCAACGGTGGACCTACGAGCAGTACTTC
>TRBD2|many|TRBJ2-3|TRBV28
CASSLFGGGGGDTQYF
TGTGCCAGCAGTCTTTTTGGCGGGGGAGGAGGAGATACGCAGTATTTT
>TRBD2|many|TRBJ2-1|TRBV9
CASSVDGRAKIRQFF
TGTGCCAGCAGCGTAGACGGGAGGGCAAAAATCCGGCAGTTCTTC
>NA|few|TRBJ1-4|TRBV4-3
CASSQDGGGRGKLFF
TGCGCCAGCAGCCAAGATGGGGGGGGGCGCGGAAAACTGTTTTTT
>NA|many|TRBJ2-7|TRBV12-3/TRBV12-4
CASSLGQPSYEQYF
TGTGCCAGCAGTCTGGGACAACCGTCCTACGAGCAGTACTTC
>NA|few|TRBJ2-3|TRBV27
CASSFSGADTQYF
TGTGCCAGCAGTTTCTCGGGAGCAGATACGCAGTATTTT
>NA|NA|TRBJ1-5|TRBV19
CASMGVGNQPQHF
TGTGCCAGTATGGGAGTCGGAAATCAGCCCCAGCATTTT
>NA|many|TRBJ2-7|TRBV28
CASSRDNAYEQYF
TGTGCCAGCTCCCGGGACAATGCCTACGAGCAGTACTTC
>TRBD1|NA|TRBJ2-5|TRBV3-1
CASSQVIGTTGGQETQYF
TGTGCCAGCAGCCAAGTTATCGGGACGACAGGGGGCCAAGAGACCCAGTACTTC
>NA|NA|TRBJ2-7|TRBV7-9
CASSLGGAGPFEQYF
TGTGCCAGCAGCTTAGGGGGGGCAGGCCCCTTCGAGCAGTACTTC
>TRBD2|NA|TRBJ2-3|TRBV24-1
CASSGTSGAGATDTQYF
TGTGCCAGCAGCGGGACTAGCGGGGCGGGGGCCACAGATACGCAGTATTTT
>NA|many|TRBJ2-7|TRBV30
CAWSTQGGEQYF
TGTGCCTGGAGTACACAGGGAGGCGAGCAGTACTTC
>NA|NA|TRBJ2-3|TRBV20-1
CSAPYLARNTQYF
TGCAGTGCTCCCTACCTAGCCAGAAATACGCAGTATTTT
>NA|many|TRBJ1-1|TRBV30
CAWSVIPRSAEAFF
TGTGCCTGGAGTGTTATCCCGCGCAGTGCCGAAGCTTTCTTT
>TRBD1|many|TRBJ2-3|TRBV27
CATSSQGTITDTQYF
TGTGCCACCTCCTCACAGGGGACCATCACAGATACGCAGTATTTT
>TRBD2|few|TRBJ2-7|TRBV27
CASSLRRESPYEQYF
TGTGCCAGCAGTTTACGGCGGGAGAGTCCCTACGAGCAGTACTTC
>NA|NA|TRBJ1-5|TRBV19
CASRRDSGRENQPQHF
TGTGCCAGTAGGCGAGACAGTGGGCGGGAGAATCAGCCCCAGCATTTT
>TRBD2|few|TRBJ2-5|TRBV7-8
CASSSRPTLAAQETQYF
TGTGCCAGCAGCTCCCGACCCACGCTAGCGGCCCAAGAGACCCAGTACTTC
>NA|NA|TRBJ2-2|TRBV12-3/TRBV12-4
CASRDLGTGELFF
TGTGCCAGCAGAGACCTAGGGACCGGGGAGCTGTTTTTT
>NA|NA|TRBJ2-5|TRBV5-1
CASSSAKFTVLETQYF
TGCGCCAGCAGCTCCGCAAAATTTACAGTCTTGGAGACCCAGTACTTC
>NA|few|TRBJ2-5|TRBV6-1
CASSPGTGARPTYQETQYF
TGTGCCAGCAGTCCCGGGACGGGAGCCCGGCCTACGTACCAAGAGACCCAGTACTTC
>NA|NA|TRBJ1-5|TRBV19
CASSILRGRGNQPQHF
TGTGCCAGTAGTATTCTTCGGGGGCGCGGCAATCAGCCCCAGCATTTT
>NA|few|TRBJ2-1|TRBV9
CASSVGQWGEQFF
TGTGCCAGCAGCGTTGGCCAATGGGGGGAGCAGTTCTTC
>TRBD2|many|TRBJ2-5|TRBV11-2
CASSLHLAAQETQYF
TGTGCCAGCAGCTTGCATCTAGCGGCCCAAGAGACCCAGTACTTC
>NA|NA|TRBJ2-7|TRBV18
CASSPLQGTGTYEQYF
TGTGCCAGCTCACCACTACAAGGGACGGGGACCTACGAGCAGTACTTC